Listed below are T cell receptor beta chains from one sample, sequenced in a study of cytomegalovirus exposure and HLA in healthy donors. TCRdb's copy holds only in-frame clones and misses some; the assay was immunoSEQ multiplex PCR. The sample lists 75,000 to 100,000 clones; 80% were seen once. The sample consisted of PBMCs. These receptors all stem from a young man in good health and CMV-seronegative. Each CDR3 is given with its conserved first and last residue. Fields, in order: clone size, V gene, J gene, D gene, CDR3 protein. The D gene is left open where the match is weak. The size of a clone is reported for some rows only, either as once, few or many, or as a class for expanded clones.

>-|TRBV11-2|TRBJ2-7|-
CASSPASAAYEQYF
>-|TRBV5-1|TRBJ2-1|-
CASSRGSGSYNEQFF
>-|TRBV5-4|TRBJ2-5|TRBD1
CASSLRDRGRRFEEQYF
>-|TRBV25-1|TRBJ1-2|-
CASGAGNYGYTF
>-|TRBV5-1|TRBJ2-3|TRBD2
CASSLISGGTQADTQYF
>-|TRBV2|TRBJ1-3|-
CASSPGAGGNTIYF
>-|TRBV7-8|TRBJ1-1|TRBD1
CASSRRTGMRGVAFF
>-|TRBV6-1|TRBJ2-3|TRBD1
CATTGDGTDTQYF
>-|TRBV6-5|TRBJ2-1|TRBD2
CASSYSWLAGHNEQFF
>-|TRBV15|TRBJ1-1|TRBD1
CATRPRTGRREAFF
>-|TRBV5-1|TRBJ2-2|TRBD1
CASRRVSRQGDTGELFF
>-|TRBV21-1|TRBJ1-2|-
CASSKSDGHNYGYTF
>-|TRBV4-2|TRBJ2-2|-
CASSQEATGTTGELFF
>-|TRBV12-5|TRBJ2-7|-
CASGLVMTKLNTVYEQYF
>-|TRBV6-1|TRBJ2-3|TRBD2
CASRLAGVDTQYF
>-|TRBV5-1|TRBJ1-2|TRBD1
CASSSGGPNYGYTF
>-|TRBV19|TRBJ2-7|TRBD2
CASSWAGAFSYEQYF
>-|TRBV4-1|TRBJ2-4|-
CASSQGVPLAKNIQYF
>once|TRBV20-1|TRBJ1-1|TRBD1
CRAGQGKAFF
>once|TRBV11-2|TRBJ1-6|TRBD1
CASSLNMGTGHSPLHF
>-|TRBV15|TRBJ2-7|TRBD1
CATSRAGQGYEQYF
>-|TRBV10-1|TRBJ2-1|TRBD2
CASSPGLAGNEQFF
>-|TRBV5-4|TRBJ2-5|-
CASSSRPGETQYF
>-|TRBV5-4|TRBJ2-3|-
CASSASADTQYF
>-|TRBV29-1|TRBJ2-2|-
CSFGLGTGELFF
>-|TRBV30|TRBJ2-5|TRBD2
CAWSVLAGGETQYF
>-|TRBV9|TRBJ2-2|-
CASSVGVPGELFF
>few|TRBV6-4|TRBJ2-5|TRBD2
CASSALAGGQETQYF
>-|TRBV28|TRBJ2-5|TRBD2
CASSYSFRTSGGLQETQYF
>-|TRBV19|TRBJ1-5|-
CASSRLGFNQPQHF
>-|TRBV5-4|TRBJ2-7|-
CASSLASGVGEQYF
>-|TRBV18|TRBJ1-6|TRBD1
CASSQGQGGNSPLHF
>-|TRBV5-1|TRBJ2-3|-
CASSWDNTDTQYF
>-|TRBV2|TRBJ2-3|TRBD1
CASSSRDRGTDTQYF
>-|TRBV10-2|TRBJ1-2|-
CASSEHNLSGDYYGYTF
>-|TRBV7-2|TRBJ2-5|TRBD2
CASSFSSGGAWETQYF
>once|TRBV10-1|TRBJ2-7|TRBD1
CASSRGTGGKVMYEQYF
>once|TRBV30|TRBJ1-2|-
CAWGDTLGYGYTF
>-|TRBV5-4|TRBJ1-2|-
CASSLETDYGYTF
>-|TRBV7-3|TRBJ2-3|TRBD1
CASSTFPGTGSTDTQYF
>-|TRBV6-5|TRBJ1-1|-
CASTKGLEFEAFF
>-|TRBV30|TRBJ1-6|-
CAWTVPAQNSPLHF
>-|TRBV9|TRBJ2-1|-
CASSVQSVSIHDEQFF
>few|TRBV27|TRBJ2-1|TRBD2
CASRLAGDNEQFF
>-|TRBV6-1|TRBJ1-1|-
CASSEFPGTEAFF
>-|TRBV5-6|TRBJ2-7|-
CASTLGPLSYEQYF
>-|TRBV29-1|TRBJ2-2|-
CSVGRTGNTGELFF